Each of the 27 T cell receptor gamma chains below was sequenced from the same sample in a study of Vδ1+ human thymocytes. Which antigens these TCRs recognize remains unknown. RNA was extracted from the cells and then reverse transcribed. CDR3 amplicons came from multiplex PCR with pooled V-gene forward and constant-region reverse primers. TCRdb reanalysed the multiplex PCR reads with CATT. The table records 35,000 or so gamma-chain clones, around 20% of them present only once. Findings of the study overall: Thymic TRG and TRD repertoires appeared highly polyclonal, with Gaussian CDR3 length distributions.

Input material: Vdelta1+ gamma-delta thymocytes from the thymus. The subset is: FACS-sorted CD3+ TCRalphabeta- TCRVdelta1+ TCRVdelta2- thymocytes. These receptors originate from a girl under three years old who had congenital heart surgery.

This clone was counted between two and nine times. V is TRGV2 and J is TRGJ1 or TRGJ2. CDR3 length equals 16 residues. Germline-derived CDR1 and CDR2 are EGSNGY and YDSYNSKV. Unmatched junction bases numbered 15, after V lost 4 bases and J lost 3 bases. The CDR3: CATWDGPRSAYYKKLF. The CDR3 region has the DNA TGTGCCACCTGGGATGGGCCGCGCTCGGCTTATTATAAGAAACTCTTT.

A note on this clone: Other DNA sequences within the sample encode an identical CDR3. The chain is built from TRGV2 and TRGJ1 or TRGJ2. The CDR3 spans 13 residues. Looked up from germline, CDR1 is EGSNGY and CDR2 is YDSYNSKV. Trimming cost V 3 bases and J 6 bases; bases outside gene matches: 8. CDR3 residues: CATWDRAGYKKLF. The CDR3, as DNA: TGTGCCACCTGGGACCGGGCGGGTTATAAGAAACTCTTT.

This chain uses TRGV9 with TRGJ1 or TRGJ2. The CDR3 length is 13 residues. V shed 3 bases and J 3 bases; nucleotides not matched to a gene: 5. From germline, CDR1 is GITISATS and CDR2 ISYDGTV (reference sequence). In DNA form, the CDR3 reads TGTGCCTTGTGGGAGACCCCTTATTATAAGAAACTCTTT. Translated, it gives CALWETPYYKKLF.

In this sample, this clone turned up a few times. One base separates it from a far larger clone, so it is likely a read error. The rearrangement links TRGV2 to TRGJ1 or TRGJ2. Germline assignment: CDR1 EGSNGY and CDR2 YDSYNSKV. This CDR3 spans 13 amino acids. CDR3 protein: CATWDGNYYKKIF. In nucleotides, the CDR3 is TGTGCCACCTGGGACGGGAATTATTATAAGAAAATCTTT.

The rearrangement joins TRGV4 to TRGJ1 or TRGJ2. There are 15 residues in the CDR3. Germline assignment: CDR1 EGSTGY and CDR2 YDSYTSSV. V shed 1 base and J 3 bases; nucleotides not matched to a gene: 9. The CDR3 nucleotides are TGTGCCACCTGGGATGGTGGAAGGCCTTATTATAAGAAACTCTTT. Protein sequence: CATWDGGRPYYKKLF.

This clone occurred a few times. The same CDR3 also results from other DNA sequences found in this sample. The V gene is TRGV4, the J gene TRGJP2. The germline V gene has CDR1 EGSTGY and CDR2 YDSYTSSV. Trimming took 1 base from V and 5 from J; bases not matched to a gene: 7. The CDR3 length is 15 residues. CDR3 DNA sequence: TGTGCCACCTGGGATGGCCTGGGGAGTGATTGGATCAAGACGTTT. Its protein product is CATWDGLGSDWIKTF.

This clone was counted a few times. This chain joins TRGV2 and TRGJ1 or TRGJ2. Trimming took 0 bases from V and 12 from J; bases not matched to a gene: 5. The CDR3 extends over 11 amino acids. Per germline, CDR1 EGSNGY and CDR2 YDSYNSKV. CDR3 in amino acids: CATWDGQVKLF. The CDR3 DNA follows: TGTGCCACCTGGGACGGGCAGGTGAAACTCTTT.

The chain joins TRGV9 to TRGJ1 or TRGJ2. V lost 2 bases to trimming and J lost 4 bases; unmatched junction nucleotides: 5. The CDR3 contains 13 residues. From germline, CDR1 is GITISATS and CDR2 ISYDGTV (reference sequence). CDR3 residues: CALWEDAYYKKLF. CDR3 DNA: TGTGCCTTGTGGGAGGATGCATATTATAAGAAACTCTTT.

This chain links TRGV2 with TRGJP2. Germline V gene data show CDR1 as EGSNGY and CDR2 as YDSYNSKV. CDR3 length: 16 amino acids. The trim removed 0 bases at V and 1 base at J, leaving 5 bases unmatched. The CDR3: CATWDGFPSSDWIKTF. CDR3 bases: TGTGCCACCTGGGACGGGTTTCCTAGTAGTGATTGGATCAAGACGTTT.

The chain couples TRGV3 to TRGJ1 or TRGJ2. This CDR3 is 17 amino acids long. CDR1 VTNTFY and CDR2 YDVSTARD come from the germline V gene (reference sequence). V shed 3 bases and J 0 bases; nucleotides not matched to a gene: 14. The DNA for the CDR3 is TGTGCCACCTGGGACGAACGCCCCCTGGGGAATTATTATAAGAAACTCTTT. Translation: CATWDERPLGNYYKKLF.

This clone is termed medium-sized (0.01 to 0.1%). This chain connects TRGV3 to TRGJ1 or TRGJ2. The germline V gene has CDR1 VTNTFY and CDR2 YDVSTARD (reference sequence). The CDR3 covers 11 residues. With 0 bases clipped from V and 10 bases from J, the junction kept 3 bases outside the gene matches. The CDR3 reads CATWDRQKKLF. Here the CDR3 DNA reads TGTGCCACCTGGGACAGGCAGAAGAAACTCTTT.

This clone was counted a single time. The chain employs TRGV4 and TRGJP2. The CDR3 has 19 residues. V gave up 5 bases and J gave up 0 bases; unmatched junction bases: 18. Per germline, CDR1 EGSTGY and CDR2 YDSYTSSV. The CDR3 reads CATWGNSLGVYSSDWIKTF. In DNA form, the CDR3 reads TGTGCCACCTGGGGCAACTCCCTTGGGGTATATAGTAGTGATTGGATCAAGACGTTT.

This clone came up a few times. J is TRGJ1 or TRGJ2 and V is TRGV9. The junction had 11 bases not matched to a gene; V was cut back by 0 bases and J by 9 bases. Germline V gene sequence: CDR1 GITISATS, CDR2 ISYDGTV (reference sequence). This CDR3 is built from 14 residues. For the CDR3, the DNA is TGTGCCTTGTGGGAGGTGCGGAGAATTTGTAAGAAACTCTTT. Its translation is CALWEVRRICKKLF.

This chain connects TRGV9 to TRGJ1 or TRGJ2. Germline CDR1 and CDR2: GITISATS and ISYDGTV (reference sequence). Trimming removed 0 bases from V and 6 bases from J; junction bases left unmatched: 14. CDR3 length: 16 amino acids. The CDR3 sequence is CALWEVHVMVFYKKLF. DNA for the CDR3: TGTGCCTTGTGGGAGGTGCATGTGATGGTATTTTATAAGAAACTCTTT.

This clone turned up a few times. This CDR3 is also generated by other DNA sequences in the sample. The chain joins TRGV3 to TRGJ1 or TRGJ2. The CDR3 length is 15 residues. Trimming took 0 bases from V and 4 from J; bases not matched to a gene: 9. CDR1 is VTNTFY and CDR2 is YDVSTARD in the germline V gene (reference sequence). CDR3 in amino acids: CATWDRPRGYYKKLF. The CDR3 bases are TGTGCCACCTGGGACAGGCCCCGGGGGTATTATAAGAAACTCTTT.

The chain carries TRGV4 and TRGJ1 or TRGJ2. The CDR3 sequence is 11 residues long. Trimming cost V 4 bases and J 8 bases; bases outside gene matches: 5. Germline V CDR1 and CDR2: EGSTGY, YDSYTSSV. The CDR3 spells CATWDQNKKLF. CDR3 DNA sequence: TGTGCCACCTGGGACCAAAATAAGAAACTCTTT.

This chain joins TRGV3 and TRGJ1 or TRGJ2. This CDR3 is 13 amino acids long. Losses at the gene ends were 0 bases for V and 9 bases for J; bases not matched to a gene: 8. In germline, CDR1 is VTNTFY, CDR2 YDVSTARD (reference sequence). The CDR3 region is CATWDRLFVKKLF. The CDR3, as DNA: TGTGCCACCTGGGACAGGCTTTTCGTTAAGAAACTCTTT.

The rearrangement links TRGV9 to TRGJ1 or TRGJ2. V lost 2 bases, J lost 3 bases, and 10 bases stayed unmatched. The CDR3 totals 15 residues. CDR1 is GITISATS, CDR2 ISYDGTV, per germline (reference sequence). This chain's CDR3 is CALWEAQALYYKKLF. The DNA of the CDR3 is TGTGCCTTGTGGGAGGCCCAAGCCCTTTATTATAAGAAACTCTTT.

Concerning this clone itself: Other nucleotide sequences from this sample produce the same CDR3. The V gene is TRGV9, the J gene TRGJ1 or TRGJ2. Germline loops: CDR1 GITISATS, CDR2 ISYDGTV (reference sequence). CDR3 length equals 12 residues. V trimming: 1 base; J trimming: 7 bases; junction bases outside the gene matches: 4. The CDR3 bases are TGTGCCTTGTGGGAGGTCTGCTATAAGAAACTCTTT. This codes for CALWEVCYKKLF.

As to this clone: Compared with germline, one end of the junction differs, possibly owing to a read error. J is TRGJ1 or TRGJ2 and V is TRGV9. The germline V gene has CDR1 GITISATS and CDR2 ISYDGTV (reference sequence). There are 13 residues in the CDR3. The CDR3 DNA reads TGTGCCTCGTGGGAGGTGCGGTCTTATAAGAAACTCTTT. Its translation: CASWEVRSYKKLF.

By share, this clone counts as medium-sized. The chain combines TRGV9 with TRGJ1 or TRGJ2. The V segment lost 0 bases and the J segment 11 bases; nucleotides outside the gene matches: 4. Germline V gene lookup returns CDR1 GITISATS and CDR2 ISYDGTV (reference sequence). This CDR3 has 11 residues. The CDR3 sequence is CALWEVLEKLF. For the CDR3, the DNA is TGTGCCTTGTGGGAGGTGTTGGAGAAACTCTTT.

This clone was seen a handful of times. The rearrangement joins TRGV9 to TRGJP2. This CDR3 has 12 residues. Germline lookup yields CDR1 GITISATS and CDR2 ISYDGTV (reference sequence). The J segment lost 10 bases and the V segment lost 3 bases, leaving 5 bases of the junction unmatched. Here the CDR3 DNA reads TGTGCCTTGTGGGAGTTAACTTGGATCAAGACGTTT. Encoded protein: CALWELTWIKTF.

This clone has just one count. Mismatch with germline at one junction end may stem from a read error. This rearrangement joins TRGV4 to TRGJ1 or TRGJ2. The CDR3 runs 15 residues. Germline-derived CDR1 and CDR2 are EGSTGY and YDSYTSSV. Here the CDR3 DNA reads TGTACCACCTGGGATGGGCCAGGGGGATATTATAAGAAACTCTTT. Its translation is CTTWDGPGGYYKKLF.

This clone was seen only a few times. The chain links TRGV4 to TRGJ1 or TRGJ2. Trimming cost V 2 bases and J 5 bases; bases outside gene matches: 6. CDR1 is EGSTGY, CDR2 YDSYTSSV, per germline. This CDR3 spans 13 amino acids. CDR3 loop: CATWDVQDYKKLF. CDR3 in DNA: TGTGCCACCTGGGATGTGCAGGATTATAAGAAACTCTTT.

The rearrangement joins TRGV2 to TRGJ1 or TRGJ2. This CDR3 has 13 amino acids. From germline, CDR1 is EGSNGY and CDR2 YDSYNSKV. With V trimmed by 2 bases and J by 9 bases, 10 bases remained unmatched. CDR3: CATWDEIVLKKLF. DNA for the CDR3: TGTGCCACCTGGGACGAAATCGTCCTTAAGAAACTCTTT.

The genes are TRGV4 and TRGJ1 or TRGJ2. The germline CDR1 and CDR2 sequences are EGSTGY and YDSYTSSV. V shed 1 base and J 13 bases; nucleotides not matched to a gene: 16. The CDR3 length is 14 residues. The CDR3 coding sequence is TGTGCCACCTGGGATGGTACGTGCAAACGACAAAAACTCTTT. Its translation: CATWDGTCKRQKLF.

By share, this clone ranks as medium-sized. The identical CDR3 is also encoded by other nucleotide sequences in the sample. The chain is built from TRGV2 and TRGJ1 or TRGJ2. V lost 0 bases, J lost 2 bases, and 4 bases stayed unmatched. The CDR3 is made up of 14 amino acids. Germline loops: CDR1 EGSNGY, CDR2 YDSYNSKV. The CDR3 DNA reads TGTGCCACCTGGGACGGGCCAGATTATTATAAGAAACTCTTT. It specifies CATWDGPDYYKKLF.